This T cell receptor beta chain derives from a study of blood T cell repertoires in COVID-19. The overall study: The United States, Italy and Spain were the sources of the acute and convalescent COVID-19 samples. T cells, B-cell-depleted T cells, or PBMCs provided the cDNA or gDNA that served as material.

Authors' data handling: It was from reference gene primer amplification that nucleated cell counts were estimated. Sequencing used immunoSEQ multiplex PCR; TCRdb keeps in-frame clones, though not all of them. That table is the source of V, J and clone size, and D and trimming were worked out from the DNA. The sample contains tens of thousands of clones, approximately 85% of which appear only once. The CDR3 extends over 16 amino acids. Germline V lookup: CDR1 MNHEY, CDR2 SVGEGT. J gave up 1 base and V 0 bases, and 5 bases lay outside the gene matches. This chain connects TRBV6-2 or TRBV6-3 to TRBJ1-1, with 7 bases identical to TRBD1. The sequenced sample was peripheral blood. The clonotype originates from a man older than 75 with acute or convalescent COVID-19. The chain's CDR3 is CASSYSATGRNTEAFF. In nucleotides, the CDR3 is TGTGCCAGCAGTTACTCGGCGACAGGGAGGAACACTGAAGCTTTCTTT.